This T cell receptor beta chain was captured in a study of T cell repertoires in cytomegalovirus infection (dated 2019 in TCRdb). Concerning the study at large: Peptide stimulations targeted recently identified HLA-C-restricted CMV epitopes, whose presentation resists viral immunomodulation, together with well-studied HLA-B-restricted epitopes. The HLA type of each donor mattered for the analysis, because public TCR beta signatures pointed to carriage of CMV infection along with the matching HLA type.

What the treatment or condition label conveys for this sample: in vitro stimulation with specific CMV peptide epitopes to enrich CMV-specific T cells. The listed sequencing device is Illumina HiSeq 1500. In-frame beta chains were kept once TCRdb had trimmed the public reads at Q25 with fastp and called clones with MiXCR. Every distinct CDR3 protein forms one entry, paired with its most common genes and DNA. The sample has roughly 800,000 distinct CDR3 sequences on record, 25% to 35% of them singletons. The ten top clones hold over 10% of the sample. This clonotype was seen more than once but under ten times. Its antigen target is currently unknown. There are no base qualities to consult, and no much larger clone falls within one base. The study at large found these results: Carriers of CMV infection plus the relevant HLA type were discriminated by the cumulative frequency of public TCR beta family members in the study cohort and in an independent roughly 370-donor cohort. The ex vivo response was dominated by HLA-C-restricted CMV-specific TCR beta clonotypes, which also provided the single most frequent clonotype in two of eight donors.

The CDR3 starts with the cysteine, ends with the phenylalanine, and has 15 residues. Just CDR3 DNA is preserved here, 45 bases in frame from base 1. The germline V end is reduced by 5 bases and the J end by 4 bases; junction bases left unmatched: 8. In the germline V gene, CDR1 corresponds to SGHVS and CDR2 to FNYEAQ. The sequence is built from TRBV7-6 and TRBJ1-2; TRBD1 matches 9 bases in the middle. The source material was cultured CD8+ T cells from PBMCs, sampled from culture after CMV antigen stimulation. The source is a human donor in good health (CMV status not recorded). Some clones in this sample may be carry-over from other donors' samples. The CDR3 loop reads CASSLRQGGIYGYTF. The nucleotide sequence reads as follows: TGTGCCAGCAGCCTCCGACAGGGGGGCATCTATGGCTACACCTTC.